The rows below give T cell receptor beta chains drawn from one sample of a study of early T cells in non-severe SARS-CoV-2 infection. A single record per CDR3 protein comes from TCRdb applying MiXCR to the 5' RACE reads. The sample includes about 49,000 distinct CDR3 sequences, 5.5% to 8% of them seen just once. The starting material was whole blood, obtained at baseline. The receptors come from an adult who was a healthcare worker with PCR-confirmed SARS-CoV-2 infection or an uninfected control (not recorded which). Both conserved end residues are part of each CDR3. The D gene is left open where the match is weak. A clone size is listed for some rows: how often the clone was seen (once, few, many), or a class if it is expanded.

>many|TRBJ1-6|TRBV27|TRBD1
CASSPGTGRLNSPLHF
TGTGCCAGCAGTCCCGGGACAGGGCGACTTAATTCACCCCTCCACTTT
>many|TRBJ2-6|TRBV18|.
CASSPSGGSGANVLTF
TGTGCCAGCTCACCCTCCGGGGGCTCTGGGGCCAACGTCCTGACTTTC
>many|TRBJ2-3|TRBV9|TRBD1
CASSVGDRNTDTQYF
TGTGCCAGCAGCGTGGGGGACAGAAACACAGATACGCAGTATTTT
>few|TRBJ2-1|TRBV12-3/TRBV12-4|.
CASSIGTVAYNEQFF
TGTGCCAGCAGCATAGGGACTGTGGCCTACAATGAGCAGTTCTTC
>many|TRBJ2-7|TRBV7-2|TRBD2
CASSLRASGVEQYF
TGTGCCAGCAGCTTACGAGCTAGCGGGGTCGAGCAGTACTTC
>many|TRBJ1-5|TRBV12-3/TRBV12-4|.
CASSLGGGGQPQHF
TGTGCCAGCAGTTTAGGAGGGGGTGGTCAGCCCCAGCATTTT
>few|TRBJ1-4|TRBV28|.
CASSFGRKLFF
TGTGCCAGCAGTTTCGGCAGAAAACTGTTTTTT
>many|TRBJ2-5|TRBV19|.
CASSIEVTARAQYF
TGTGCCAGTAGTATAGAAGTGACGGCCAGGGCCCAGTACTTC
>many|TRBJ2-5|TRBV5-5|.
CASSFSPSYQETQYF
TGTGCCAGCAGCTTCAGTCCTTCGTACCAAGAGACCCAGTACTTC
>.|TRBJ2-3|TRBV6-6|.
CASRYDRSSSTDTQYF
TGTGCCAGCAGATACGACAGGTCCTCTAGCACAGATACGCAGTATTTT
>many|TRBJ2-3|TRBV20-1|.
CSGGPPGEGLDTQYF
TGCAGTGGAGGGCCTCCAGGCGAGGGGTTAGATACGCAGTATTTT
>few|TRBJ1-2|TRBV7-2|TRBD1
CASRLQGDRTF
TGTGCCAGCAGACTGCAGGGGGATCGGACCTTC
>many|TRBJ2-1|TRBV12-3/TRBV12-4|TRBD2
CASSLSSGGVSEQFF
TGTGCCAGCAGTTTATCTAGCGGGGGGGTGAGTGAGCAGTTCTTC
>.|TRBJ2-4|TRBV2|.
CASSKQILAKNIQYF
TGTGCCAGCAGCAAGCAGATACTAGCCAAAAACATTCAGTACTTC
>many|TRBJ2-1|TRBV18|.
CASSPRMGVSSYNEQFF
TGTGCCAGCTCACCACGTATGGGCGTAAGCTCCTACAATGAGCAGTTCTTC
>many|TRBJ1-2|TRBV3-1|TRBD1
CASSPGQDSTYTF
TGTGCCAGCAGCCCAGGACAGGACTCAACTTACACCTTC
>many|TRBJ2-1|TRBV29-1|.
CSVASGPNEQFF
TGCAGCGTGGCTTCAGGGCCCAATGAGCAGTTCTTC
>many|TRBJ2-3|TRBV12-3/TRBV12-4|TRBD2
CASSFILTSGASSTDTQYF
TGTGCCAGCAGTTTTATTCTCACTAGCGGTGCCTCTAGCACAGATACGCAGTATTTT
>many|TRBJ1-1|TRBV7-7|.
CASSSSANTEAFF
TGTGCTAGCAGCTCCTCAGCGAACACTGAAGCTTTCTTT
>many|TRBJ1-2|TRBV20-1|.
CSAQSQTTIGYTF
TGCAGTGCTCAGAGCCAGACAACTATTGGCTACACCTTC
>.|TRBJ1-1|TRBV25-1|.
CASSQTVQVRSNTEVFF
TGTGCCAGCAGTCAGACCGTACAGGTCCGGAGTAACACTGAAGTTTTCTTT
>many|TRBJ1-2|TRBV4-3|.
CASSNGGPYTSYGYTF
TGCGCCAGCAGCAACGGGGGGCCCTACACATCTTATGGCTACACCTTC
>.|TRBJ2-5|TRBV5-1|.
CASSLAREKETQYF
TGCGCCAGCAGCTTGGCTCGAGAAAAAGAGACCCAGTACTTC
>many|TRBJ2-7|TRBV19|TRBD1
CASSTAGQAYEQYF
TGTGCCAGTAGTACGGCGGGACAGGCCTACGAGCAGTACTTC
>few|TRBJ1-2|TRBV5-4|.
CASSLEGRGYGYTF
TGTGCCAGCAGCTTGGAGGGGCGCGGCTATGGCTACACCTTC
>few|TRBJ2-7|TRBV5-6|.
CASSWGVSGRTLYEQYF
TGTGCCAGCAGCTGGGGGGTTTCAGGCCGTACTCTTTACGAGCAGTACTTC
>few|TRBJ2-3|TRBV3-2|.
CASSLRTSGVFSSTDTQYF
TGTGCCAGCAGCCTACGGACTAGCGGGGTCTTTTCGAGCACAGATACGCAGTATTTT
>many|TRBJ2-3|TRBV24-1|.
CATSDLGRTDTQYF
TGTGCCACCAGTGATTTGGGCAGGACAGATACGCAGTATTTT
>few|TRBJ2-1|TRBV6-2/TRBV6-3|.
CASSSFSEYNEQFF
TGTGCCAGCAGTTCTTTTAGCGAGTACAATGAGCAGTTCTTC
>many|TRBJ1-1|TRBV6-6|.
CASSSLPGLAEAFF
TGTGCCAGCAGTTCACTTCCAGGACTGGCTGAAGCTTTCTTT
>few|TRBJ1-5|TRBV19|.
CASSIRNNQPQHF
TGTGCCAGTAGTATTCGAAACAATCAGCCCCAGCATTTT
>many|TRBJ2-7|TRBV7-2|TRBD2
CASSLEAGDPTYEQYF
TGTGCCAGCAGCTTAGAGGCGGGGGACCCAACCTACGAGCAGTACTTC
>few|TRBJ2-2|TRBV7-6|TRBD1
CASSPRQGFGELFF
TGTGCCAGCAGCCCCCGACAGGGATTCGGGGAGCTGTTTTTT
>once|TRBJ2-2|TRBV29-1|.
CSVSYSTGELFF
TGCAGCGTGTCCTATTCCACCGGGGAGCTGTTTTTT
>many|TRBJ2-7|TRBV12-3/TRBV12-4|.
CASSGGGLQYF
TGTGCCAGCAGTGGAGGGGGTTTGCAGTACTTC
>many|TRBJ2-1|TRBV12-3/TRBV12-4|.
CATRAGSSYNEQFF
TGTGCCACCAGGGCCGGGAGCTCCTACAATGAGCAGTTCTTC
>few|TRBJ2-4|TRBV4-3|.
CASSQDPSAKNIQYF
TGCGCCAGCAGCCAAGATCCCTCCGCGAAAAACATTCAGTACTTC
>many|TRBJ1-6|TRBV6-5|.
CASSYGENSPLHF
TGTGCCAGCAGCTACGGGGAGAATTCACCCCTCCACTTT
>many|TRBJ1-6|TRBV27|.
CASSSRSSYNSPLHF
TGTGCCAGCAGTTCTCGGAGCTCCTATAATTCACCCCTCCACTTT
>many|TRBJ1-4|TRBV2|.
CAATDNEKLFF
TGTGCCGCGACTGATAATGAAAAACTGTTTTTT
>many|TRBJ1-2|TRBV12-3/TRBV12-4|TRBD1
CASSLRTGTPGYGYTF
TGTGCCAGCAGTTTGAGGACAGGGACCCCAGGCTATGGCTACACCTTC
>many|TRBJ1-2|TRBV6-5|.
CASSSPLQGYYGYTF
TGTGCCAGCAGTTCCCCCTTACAGGGCTACTATGGCTACACCTTC
>few|TRBJ2-7|TRBV11-2|.
CASSRTVSYEQYF
TGTGCCAGCAGCCGGACGGTCTCCTACGAGCAGTACTTC
>many|TRBJ2-5|TRBV27|TRBD1
CASSLSTGTVKETQYF
TGTGCCAGCAGTTTGTCTACCGGGACAGTTAAAGAGACCCAGTACTTC
>many|TRBJ2-7|TRBV20-1|TRBD2
CSARAPYRLAGLAEQYF
TGCAGTGCTAGAGCCCCCTACCGACTAGCGGGGCTGGCCGAGCAGTACTTC
>many|TRBJ2-7|TRBV20-1|.
CSARVEWEQYF
TGCAGTGCTAGGGTTGAGTGGGAGCAGTACTTC
>many|TRBJ1-6|TRBV18|.
CASSPREGGVSPLHF
TGTGCCAGCTCACCACGAGAAGGAGGAGTTTCACCCCTCCACTTT
>many|TRBJ1-1|TRBV10-1|.
CASSTGSGLRTEAFF
TGCGCCAGCAGTACAGGTTCCGGATTGCGCACTGAAGCTTTCTTT
>many|TRBJ1-4|TRBV20-1|.
CSARVSSEKLFF
TGCAGTGCTAGGGTATCAAGTGAAAAACTGTTTTTT
>few|TRBJ1-1|TRBV5-1|.
CASSPRPQNTEAFF
TGCGCCAGCAGCCCTCGACCCCAGAACACTGAAGCTTTCTTT
>many|TRBJ2-7|TRBV6-2/TRBV6-3|.
CASIHDPDGNSYEQYF
TGTGCCAGCATCCACGATCCTGACGGAAACTCCTACGAGCAGTACTTC
>many|TRBJ2-7|TRBV7-2|.
CASSPSSYEQYF
TGTGCCAGCTCACCGAGCTCCTACGAGCAGTACTTC
>.|TRBJ2-5|TRBV29-1|.
CSVLETGETQYF
TGCAGCGTCCTCGAAACAGGAGAGACCCAGTACTTC
>.|TRBJ1-5|TRBV27|.
CASSSLRRAYQPQHF
TGTGCCAGCAGTTCGCTCCGGAGGGCTTATCAGCCCCAGCATTTT
>.|TRBJ1-4|TRBV18|.
CASSPVREKLFF
TGTGCCAGCTCCCCCGTCAGGGAAAAACTGTTTTTT
>many|TRBJ1-2|TRBV11-2|.
CASSLGGGYTF
TGTGCCAGCAGCTTAGGAGGAGGCTACACCTTC
>.|TRBJ1-2|TRBV20-1|.
CSARKDGYTF
TGCTCAGCTAGAAAAGATGGCTACACCTTC
>many|TRBJ1-5|TRBV12-3/TRBV12-4|TRBD1
CASSFSTGRTNQPQHF
TGTGCCAGCAGTTTCTCGACAGGGCGGACCAATCAGCCCCAGCATTTT
>.|TRBJ2-7|TRBV6-2/TRBV6-3|.
CASSPLYEQYF
TGTGCCAGCAGTCCTCTCTACGAGCAGTACTTC